This TCR beta chain was captured by sequencing in a study of shared clonotypes between healthy human individuals. The study's findings and limits: Some naive CD4 clonotypes, about 5.5%, turned up in common across four donors.

The data were produced by immunoSEQ multiplex PCR, yet TCRdb's version contains in-frame clones alone and is incomplete. The table lists approximately 2,000,000 clones, approximately 92% of them singletons, with under 2% in the top ten. Naive CD8 cells lacked CD45RO, underwent positive selection for CCR7 and left out terminally differentiated effector memory CD45RA+ cells. There are 12 residues in the CDR3. Trimming took off 8 bases at V and 4 bases at J, with 10 bases between the two ends. Germline values: CDR1 SEHNR, CDR2 FQNEAQ (reference sequence). This clone occurred once. Its antigen remains unknown.

The chain is built from TRBV7-9 and TRBJ2-3, with no clear D. The sequence derives from a young man in good health. Some clones in this sample may be carry-over from other donors' samples. Sequencing was carried out using naive CD8+ T cells from PBMCs. The DNA for the CDR3 is TGTGCCAGCTCAATTCGGGCAGATACGCAGTATTTT. It specifies CASSIRADTQYF.